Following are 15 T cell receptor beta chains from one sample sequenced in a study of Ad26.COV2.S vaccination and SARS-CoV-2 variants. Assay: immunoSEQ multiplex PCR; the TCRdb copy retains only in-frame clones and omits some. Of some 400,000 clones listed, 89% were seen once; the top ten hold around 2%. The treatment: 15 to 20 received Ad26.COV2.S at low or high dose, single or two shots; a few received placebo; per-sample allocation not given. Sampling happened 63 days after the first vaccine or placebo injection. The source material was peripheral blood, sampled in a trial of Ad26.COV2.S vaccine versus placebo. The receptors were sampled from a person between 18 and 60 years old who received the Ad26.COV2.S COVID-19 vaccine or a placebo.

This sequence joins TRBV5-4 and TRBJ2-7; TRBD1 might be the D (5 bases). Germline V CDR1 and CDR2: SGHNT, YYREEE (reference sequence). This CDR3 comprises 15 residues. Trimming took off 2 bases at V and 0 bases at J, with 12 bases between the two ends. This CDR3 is CASSFPDTHSYEQYF. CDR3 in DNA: TGTGCCAGCAGCTTCCCGGACACCCACTCCTACGAGCAGTACTTC.

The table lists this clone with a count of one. CDR3 protein: CASSLWGQGANEKLFF. CDR3 nucleotides: TGTGCCAGCAGTTTATGGGGACAGGGGGCAAATGAAAAACTGTTTTTT. The rearrangement links TRBV28 to TRBJ1-4; 12 nucleotides line up with TRBD1. The CDR3 length is 16 residues. Germline V lookup: CDR1 MDHEN, CDR2 SYDVKM. V lost 0 bases, J lost 5 bases, and 1 base stayed unmatched.

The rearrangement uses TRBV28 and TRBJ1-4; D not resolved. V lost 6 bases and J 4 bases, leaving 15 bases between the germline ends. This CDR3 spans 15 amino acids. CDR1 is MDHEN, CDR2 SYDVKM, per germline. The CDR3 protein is CASSGPGGVNEKLFF. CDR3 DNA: TGTGCCAGCAGCGGTCCAGGCGGCGTTAATGAAAAACTGTTTTTT.

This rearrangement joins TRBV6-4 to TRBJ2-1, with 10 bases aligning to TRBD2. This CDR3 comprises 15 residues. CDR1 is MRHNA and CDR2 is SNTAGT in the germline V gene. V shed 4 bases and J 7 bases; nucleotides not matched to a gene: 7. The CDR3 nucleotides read TGTGCCAGCAGTGGTTCTAGCGGGAGCTCGAATGAGCAGTTCTTC. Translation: CASSGSSGSSNEQFF.

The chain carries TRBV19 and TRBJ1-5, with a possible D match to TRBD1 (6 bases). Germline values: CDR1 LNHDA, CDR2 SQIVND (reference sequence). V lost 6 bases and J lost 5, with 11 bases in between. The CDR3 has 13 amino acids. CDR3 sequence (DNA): TGTGCCAGTAGATTACAGGGAGATCAGCCCCAGCATTTT. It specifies CASRLQGDQPQHF.

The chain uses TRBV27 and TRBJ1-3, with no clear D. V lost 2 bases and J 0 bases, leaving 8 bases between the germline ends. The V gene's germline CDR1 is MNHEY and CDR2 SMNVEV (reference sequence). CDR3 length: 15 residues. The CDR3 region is CASSLTYSSGNTIYF. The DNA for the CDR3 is TGTGCCAGCAGTTTAACTTATAGCTCTGGAAACACCATATATTTT.

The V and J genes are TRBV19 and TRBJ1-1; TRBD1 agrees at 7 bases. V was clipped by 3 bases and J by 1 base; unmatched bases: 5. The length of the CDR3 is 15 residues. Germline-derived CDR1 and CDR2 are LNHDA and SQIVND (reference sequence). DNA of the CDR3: TGTGCCAGTAGTATCCCGGACAGGCCGAACACTGAAGCTTTCTTT. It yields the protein CASSIPDRPNTEAFF.

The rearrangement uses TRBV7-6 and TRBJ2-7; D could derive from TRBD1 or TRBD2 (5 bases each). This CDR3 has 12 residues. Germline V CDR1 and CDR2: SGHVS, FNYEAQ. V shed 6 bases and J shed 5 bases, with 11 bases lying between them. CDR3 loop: CASRTGDHEQYF. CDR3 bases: TGTGCCAGCAGGACCGGGGACCACGAGCAGTACTTC.

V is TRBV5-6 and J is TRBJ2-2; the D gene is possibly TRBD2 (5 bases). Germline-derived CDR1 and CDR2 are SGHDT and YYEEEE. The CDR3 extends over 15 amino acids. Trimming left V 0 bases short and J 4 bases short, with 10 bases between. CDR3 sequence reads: CASSLVGVGTGELFF. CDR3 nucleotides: TGTGCCAGCAGCTTGGTCGGGGTAGGCACCGGGGAGCTGTTTTTT.

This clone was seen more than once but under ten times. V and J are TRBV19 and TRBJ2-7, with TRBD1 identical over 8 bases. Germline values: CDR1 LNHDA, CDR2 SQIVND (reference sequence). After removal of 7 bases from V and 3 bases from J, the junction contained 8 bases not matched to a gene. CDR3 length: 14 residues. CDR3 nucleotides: TGTGCCAGTATGGCCGGGACAGGAGACTACGAGCAGTACTTC. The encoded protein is CASMAGTGDYEQYF.

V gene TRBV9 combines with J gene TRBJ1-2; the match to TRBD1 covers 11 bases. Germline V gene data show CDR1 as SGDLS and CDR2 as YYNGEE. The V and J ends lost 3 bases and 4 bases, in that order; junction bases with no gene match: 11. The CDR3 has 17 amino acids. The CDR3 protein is CASSAGTGGRVLYGYTF. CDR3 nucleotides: TGTGCCAGCAGCGCCGGGACAGGGGGGAGGGTACTCTATGGCTACACCTTC.

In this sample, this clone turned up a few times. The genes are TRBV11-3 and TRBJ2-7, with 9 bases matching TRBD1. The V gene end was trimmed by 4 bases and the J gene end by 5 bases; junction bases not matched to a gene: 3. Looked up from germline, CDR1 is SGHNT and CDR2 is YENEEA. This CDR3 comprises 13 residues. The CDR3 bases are TGTGCCAGCAGCTCACAGGGGGCCGACGAGCAGTACTTC. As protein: CASSSQGADEQYF.

The CDR3 here is CATPPGSSSYNEQFF. The CDR3 DNA reads TGTGCTACCCCGCCCGGTTCGAGCTCCTACAATGAGCAGTTCTTC. The rearrangement links TRBV6-5 to TRBJ2-1, with D unresolved. Germline CDR1 MNHEY, CDR2 SVGAGI. The CDR3 is made up of 15 amino acids.

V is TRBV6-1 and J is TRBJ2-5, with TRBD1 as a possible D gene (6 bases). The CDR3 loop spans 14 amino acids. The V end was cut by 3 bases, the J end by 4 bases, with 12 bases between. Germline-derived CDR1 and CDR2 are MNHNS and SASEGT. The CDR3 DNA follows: TGTGCCAGCAGTGAGCAGGGGAAGGGAGAGACCCAGTACTTC. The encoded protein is CASSEQGKGETQYF.

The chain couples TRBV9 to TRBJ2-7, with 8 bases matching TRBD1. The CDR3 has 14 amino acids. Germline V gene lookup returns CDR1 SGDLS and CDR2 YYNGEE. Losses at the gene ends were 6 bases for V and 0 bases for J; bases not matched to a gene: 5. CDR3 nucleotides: TGTGCCAGCAACAGAGGACAGGGCTCCTACGAGCAGTACTTC. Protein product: CASNRGQGSYEQYF.